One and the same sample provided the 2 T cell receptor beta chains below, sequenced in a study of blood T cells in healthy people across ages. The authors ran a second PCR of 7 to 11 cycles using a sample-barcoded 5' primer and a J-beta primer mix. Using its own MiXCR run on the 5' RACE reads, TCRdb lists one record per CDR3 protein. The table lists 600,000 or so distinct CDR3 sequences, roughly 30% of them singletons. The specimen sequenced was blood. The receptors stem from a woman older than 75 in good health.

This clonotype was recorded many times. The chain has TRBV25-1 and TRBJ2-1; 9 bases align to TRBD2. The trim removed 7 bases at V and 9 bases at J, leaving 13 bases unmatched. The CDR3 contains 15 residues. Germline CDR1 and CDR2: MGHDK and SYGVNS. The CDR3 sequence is CASTQGAGGRGEQFF. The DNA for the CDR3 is TGTGCCAGCACCCAAGGAGCGGGGGGCCGTGGTGAGCAGTTCTTC.

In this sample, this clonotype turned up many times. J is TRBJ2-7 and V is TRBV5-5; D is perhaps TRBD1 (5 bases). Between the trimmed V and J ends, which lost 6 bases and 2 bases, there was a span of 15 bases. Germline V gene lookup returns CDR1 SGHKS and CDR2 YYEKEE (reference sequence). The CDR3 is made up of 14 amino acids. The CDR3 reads CASTKPAGTYEQYF. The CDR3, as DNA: TGTGCCAGCACCAAACCGGCAGGGACCTACGAGCAGTACTTC.